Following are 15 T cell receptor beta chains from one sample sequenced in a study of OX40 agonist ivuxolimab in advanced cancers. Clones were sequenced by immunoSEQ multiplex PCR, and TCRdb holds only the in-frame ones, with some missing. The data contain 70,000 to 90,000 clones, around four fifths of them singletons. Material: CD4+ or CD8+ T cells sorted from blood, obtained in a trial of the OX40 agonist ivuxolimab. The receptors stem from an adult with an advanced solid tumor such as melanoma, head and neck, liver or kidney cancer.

The CDR3 bases are TGTGCCAGCCGTCCACAGGGGACTGGCTACACCTTC. Its translation is CASRPQGTGYTF. The chain has TRBV19 and TRBJ1-2; the match to TRBD1 covers 7 bases. V trimming: 9 bases; J trimming: 7 bases; junction bases outside the gene matches: 8. The germline V gene has CDR1 LNHDA and CDR2 SQIVND (reference sequence). The CDR3 is 12 residues long.

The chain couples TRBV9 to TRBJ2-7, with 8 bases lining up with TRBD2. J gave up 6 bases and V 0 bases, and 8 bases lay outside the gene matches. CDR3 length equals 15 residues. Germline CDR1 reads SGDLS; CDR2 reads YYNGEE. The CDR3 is CASSVVPGLASEQYF. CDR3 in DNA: TGTGCCAGCAGCGTAGTCCCCGGACTAGCCTCCGAGCAGTACTTC.

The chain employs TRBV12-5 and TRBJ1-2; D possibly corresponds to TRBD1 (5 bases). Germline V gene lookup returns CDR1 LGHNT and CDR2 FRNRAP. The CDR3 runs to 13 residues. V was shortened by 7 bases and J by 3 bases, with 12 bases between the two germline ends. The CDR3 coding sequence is TGTGCTAGTGCCTCAGCGGGGGACTATGGCTACACCTTC. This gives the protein CASASAGDYGYTF. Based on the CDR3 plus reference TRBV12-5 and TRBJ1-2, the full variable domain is DARVTQTPRHKVTEMGQEVTMRCQPILGHNTVFWYRQTMMQGLELLAYFRNRAPLDDSGMPKDRFSAEMPDATLATLKIQPSEPRDSAVYFCASASAGDYGYTFGSGTRLTVV.

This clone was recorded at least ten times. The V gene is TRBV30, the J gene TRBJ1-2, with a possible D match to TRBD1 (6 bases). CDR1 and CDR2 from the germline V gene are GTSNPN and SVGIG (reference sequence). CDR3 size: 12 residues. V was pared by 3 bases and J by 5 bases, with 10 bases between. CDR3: CAWSQGRYGYTF. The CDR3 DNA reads TGTGCCTGGAGCCAGGGGAGGTATGGCTACACCTTC.

Written as DNA, the CDR3 is TGTGCCAGCAGACCCCACCGCTCTGGAAACACCATATATTTT. Its translation: CASRPHRSGNTIYF. The rearrangement links TRBV27 to TRBJ1-3; no definite D call. The CDR3 spans 14 residues. Trimming removed 6 bases from V and 0 bases from J, with 9 bases in between. Looked up from germline, CDR1 is MNHEY and CDR2 is SMNVEV (reference sequence).

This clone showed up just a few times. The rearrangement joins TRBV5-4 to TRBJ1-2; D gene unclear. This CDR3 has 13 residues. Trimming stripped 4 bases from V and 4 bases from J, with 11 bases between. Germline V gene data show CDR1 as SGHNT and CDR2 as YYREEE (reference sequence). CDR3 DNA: TGTGCCAGCAGCGGGCCAGGAATCTATGGCTACACCTTC. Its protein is CASSGPGIYGYTF.

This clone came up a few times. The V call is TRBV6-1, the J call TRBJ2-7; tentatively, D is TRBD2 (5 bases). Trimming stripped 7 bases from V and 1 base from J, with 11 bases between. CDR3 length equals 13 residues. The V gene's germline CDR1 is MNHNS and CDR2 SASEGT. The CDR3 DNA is TGTGCCAGCAAGCCAGCGGTGTCCTACGAGCAGTACTTC. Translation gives CASKPAVSYEQYF.

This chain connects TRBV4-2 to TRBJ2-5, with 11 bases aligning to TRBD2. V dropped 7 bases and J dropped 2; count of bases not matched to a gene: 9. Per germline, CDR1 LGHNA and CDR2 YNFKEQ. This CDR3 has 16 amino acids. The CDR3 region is CASIGVTSGKQETQYF. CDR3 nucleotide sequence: TGTGCCAGCATCGGTGTGACTAGCGGGAAACAAGAGACCCAGTACTTC.

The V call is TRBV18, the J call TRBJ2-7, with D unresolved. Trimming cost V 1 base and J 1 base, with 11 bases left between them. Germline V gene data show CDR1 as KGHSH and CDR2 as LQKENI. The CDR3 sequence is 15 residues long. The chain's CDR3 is CASSPLKTVSYEQYF. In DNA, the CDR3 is TGTGCCAGCTCACCACTGAAGACGGTTTCCTACGAGCAGTACTTC.

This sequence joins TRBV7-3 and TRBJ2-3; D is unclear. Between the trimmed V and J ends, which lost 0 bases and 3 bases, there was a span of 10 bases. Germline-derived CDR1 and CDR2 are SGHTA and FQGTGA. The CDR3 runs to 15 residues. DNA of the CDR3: TGTGCCAGCAGCTTAACCGACGGTTCAACAGATACGCAGTATTTT. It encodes CASSLTDGSTDTQYF.

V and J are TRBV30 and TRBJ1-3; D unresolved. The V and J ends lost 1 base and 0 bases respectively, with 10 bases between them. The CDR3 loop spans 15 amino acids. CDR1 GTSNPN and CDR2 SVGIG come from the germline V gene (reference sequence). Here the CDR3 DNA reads TGTGCCTGGAGTGACAGTTCCTTCTCTGGAAACACCATATATTTT. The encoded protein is CAWSDSSFSGNTIYF.

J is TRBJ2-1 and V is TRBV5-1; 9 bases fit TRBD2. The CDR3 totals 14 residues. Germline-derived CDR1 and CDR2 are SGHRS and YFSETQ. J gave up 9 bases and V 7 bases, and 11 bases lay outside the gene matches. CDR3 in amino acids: CASSIAGESAEQFF. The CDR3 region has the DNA TGCGCCAGCTCCATAGCGGGGGAGTCGGCTGAGCAGTTCTTC.

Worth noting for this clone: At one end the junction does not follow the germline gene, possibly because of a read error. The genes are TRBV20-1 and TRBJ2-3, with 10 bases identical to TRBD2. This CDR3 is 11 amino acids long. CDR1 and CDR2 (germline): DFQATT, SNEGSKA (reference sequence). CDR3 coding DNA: TGCAGTGCTAGAGATCGGGTAGCGGGAGGTTTT. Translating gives CSARDRVAGGF.

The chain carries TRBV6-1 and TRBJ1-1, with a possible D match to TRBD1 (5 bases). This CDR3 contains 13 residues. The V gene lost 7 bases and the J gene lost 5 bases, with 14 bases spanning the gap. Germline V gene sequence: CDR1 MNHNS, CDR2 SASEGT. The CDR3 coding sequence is TGTGCCAGCACCGGACAACCATGGACTGAAGCTTTCTTT. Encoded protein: CASTGQPWTEAFF.

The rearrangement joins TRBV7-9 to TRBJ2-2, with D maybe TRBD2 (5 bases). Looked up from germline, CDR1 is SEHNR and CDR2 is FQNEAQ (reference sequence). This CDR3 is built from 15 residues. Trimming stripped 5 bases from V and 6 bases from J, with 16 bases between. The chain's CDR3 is CASSPKVRLSGELFF. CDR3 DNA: TGTGCCAGCAGCCCCAAGGTCCGACTATCCGGGGAGCTGTTTTTT.